This T cell receptor beta chain was identified during a study of blood T cells in healthy people across ages. Broader study findings: The unknown donor CMV status may have confounded expanded clonotype changes. The recorded TCR beta diversity per million T cells decreased in a roughly linear manner with age.

As regards this clonotype: Its antigen is not known.

Peripheral blood was drawn, about 9.1 milliliters per donor. A minimum of 6 micrograms of total RNA was extracted per sample. A J-beta primer mix and a sample-barcoded 5' primer were used in a second PCR of about 7 to 11 cycles. TCRdb reanalysed the 5' RACE reads using MiXCR and keeps one entry per CDR3 protein. In the table there are roughly 1.5 million distinct CDR3 sequences, approximately 43% of which are singletons. Sequenced sample: blood. This TCR was sampled from a woman aged 18-35 years in good health.

The CDR3 loop reads CASEGRGQTNEQFF. For the CDR3, the DNA is TGTGCCAGCGAAGGCAGGGGGCAAACCAATGAGCAGTTCTTC. The chain uses TRBV14 and TRBJ2-1; 8 bases match TRBD1. This CDR3 region has 14 residues. Germline CDR1 is SGHDN and CDR2 is FVKESK. The ends lost 8 bases at V and 6 bases at J; junction bases unmatched: 9.